This TCR beta chain is from a study of T cell repertoires in cytomegalovirus infection. Study outcomes and limitations: Dominating the ex vivo response were TCR beta clonotypes that were CMV-specific and HLA-C-restricted.

TCRdb re-analysed the reads in MiXCR, keeping a single row per CDR3 protein. The data hold roughly 220,000 distinct CDR3 sequences, with roughly 34% observed a single time. The count of this clonotype is one. The antigen is undetermined. The specimen was CD8+ T cells from cultured PBMCs, collected from culture after CMV antigen stimulation. This clonotype was obtained from a human donor in good health (CMV status not recorded). Some clones in this sample may be carry-over from other donors' samples.

For the CDR3, the DNA is TGCGCCAGCAGCTTGAGTAGCGGCGACACAGATACGCAGTATTTT. It yields the protein CASSLSSGDTDTQYF. The gene calls are TRBV5-1 and TRBJ2-3, with D perhaps matching TRBD2 (6 bases). V lost 1 base, J lost 2 bases, and 11 bases lay in between. The length of the CDR3 is 15 residues. Germline V lookup: CDR1 SGHRS, CDR2 YFSETQ.